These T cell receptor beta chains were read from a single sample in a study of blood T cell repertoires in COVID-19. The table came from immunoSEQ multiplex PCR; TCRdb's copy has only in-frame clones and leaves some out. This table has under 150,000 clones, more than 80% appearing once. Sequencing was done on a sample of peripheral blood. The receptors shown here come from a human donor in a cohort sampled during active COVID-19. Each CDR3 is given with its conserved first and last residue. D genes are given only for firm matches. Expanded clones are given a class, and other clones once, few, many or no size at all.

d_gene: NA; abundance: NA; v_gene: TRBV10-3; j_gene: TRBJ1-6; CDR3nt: TGTGCCATCGACCCCCCGAGGGAGTGCCATTCACCCCTCCACTTT; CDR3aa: CAIDPPRECHSPLHF
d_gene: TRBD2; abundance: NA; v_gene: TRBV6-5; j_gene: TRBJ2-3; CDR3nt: TGTGCCAGCAGTTCAGCGGGGAAGGCGTTTACAGATACGCAGTATTTT; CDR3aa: CASSSAGKAFTDTQYF
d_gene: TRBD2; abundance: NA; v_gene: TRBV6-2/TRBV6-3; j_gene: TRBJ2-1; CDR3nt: TGTGCCAGCAGTTACGCGGTAGCGGGAGTACATGAGCAGTTCTTC; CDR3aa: CASSYAVAGVHEQFF
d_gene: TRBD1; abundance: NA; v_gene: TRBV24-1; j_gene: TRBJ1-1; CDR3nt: TGTGCCACCAGTGATTCGGGCCGGGACAGGGGCACTGAAGCTTTCTTT; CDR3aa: CATSDSGRDRGTEAFF
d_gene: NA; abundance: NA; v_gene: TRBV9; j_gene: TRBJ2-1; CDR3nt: TGTGCCAGCAGCGTATTAGCGGTTTCCTACAATGAGCAGTTCTTC; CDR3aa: CASSVLAVSYNEQFF
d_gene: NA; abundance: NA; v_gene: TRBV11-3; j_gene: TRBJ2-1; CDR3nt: TGTGCCAGCAGCCCTAGTGGGAGAGGGAATGAGCAGTTCTTC; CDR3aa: CASSPSGRGNEQFF
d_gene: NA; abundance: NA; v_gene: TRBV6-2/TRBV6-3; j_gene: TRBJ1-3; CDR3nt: TGTGCCAGCAGACCTCAGGGAAACGGAAACACCATATATTTT; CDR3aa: CASRPQGNGNTIYF
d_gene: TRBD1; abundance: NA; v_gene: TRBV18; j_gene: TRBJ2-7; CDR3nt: TGTGCCAGCTCACTCGGACAGGGCGTTTCTCCCGAGCAGTACTTC; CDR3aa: CASSLGQGVSPEQYF
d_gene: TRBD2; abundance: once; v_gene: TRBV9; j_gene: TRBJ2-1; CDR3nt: TGTGCCAGCAGCGTAGAAAGCGGGGTCCGGGAGCAGTTCTTC; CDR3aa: CASSVESGVREQFF
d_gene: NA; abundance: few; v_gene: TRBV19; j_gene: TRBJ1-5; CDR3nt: TGTGCCAGTACCGGGGGATCAGGGTACAATCAGCCCCAGCATTTT; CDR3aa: CASTGGSGYNQPQHF
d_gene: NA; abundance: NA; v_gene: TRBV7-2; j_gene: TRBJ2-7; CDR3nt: TGTGCCAGCAGCCTAGGGGGGGGCGGGGAGCAGTACTTC; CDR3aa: CASSLGGGGEQYF
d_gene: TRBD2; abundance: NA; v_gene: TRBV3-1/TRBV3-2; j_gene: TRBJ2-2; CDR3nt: TGTGCCAGCAGCCAAGGAAGAGCGGGAGGGCACACCGGGGAGCTGTTTTTT; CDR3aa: CASSQGRAGGHTGELFF
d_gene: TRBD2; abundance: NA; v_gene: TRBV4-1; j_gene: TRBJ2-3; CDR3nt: TGCGCCAGCAGCCAATTAGCGGGAGGAGTAAACACAGATACGCAGTATTTT; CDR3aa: CASSQLAGGVNTDTQYF
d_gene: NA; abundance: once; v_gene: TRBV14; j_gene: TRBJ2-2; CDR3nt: TGTGCCAGCAGCCTGAGGTTAACCGGGGAGCTGTTTTTT; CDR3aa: CASSLRLTGELFF
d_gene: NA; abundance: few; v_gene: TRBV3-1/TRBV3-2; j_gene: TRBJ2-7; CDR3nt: TGTGCCAGCAGCCAAGTTTCCCTCCACGAGCAGTACTTC; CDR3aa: CASSQVSLHEQYF
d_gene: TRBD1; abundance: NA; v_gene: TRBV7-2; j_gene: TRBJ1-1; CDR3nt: TGTGCCAGCAGCTTAGGGACAGGGAGAAACACTGAAGCTTTCTTT; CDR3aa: CASSLGTGRNTEAFF
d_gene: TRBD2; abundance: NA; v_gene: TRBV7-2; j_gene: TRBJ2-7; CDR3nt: TGTGCCAGCAGCTTACCTATAGCGGGGGGGCGCTACGAGCAGTACTTC; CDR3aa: CASSLPIAGGRYEQYF
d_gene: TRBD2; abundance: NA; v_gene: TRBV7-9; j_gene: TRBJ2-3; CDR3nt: TGTGCCAGCAGCCCCGGGGGGTCTCGCACAGATACGCAGTATTTT; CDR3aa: CASSPGGSRTDTQYF
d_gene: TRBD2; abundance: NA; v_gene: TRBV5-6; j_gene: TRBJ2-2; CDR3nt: TGTGCCAGCAGCCCAAGACCTAGCGGGAGGGCCTCCGGGGAGCTGTTTTTT; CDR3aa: CASSPRPSGRASGELFF
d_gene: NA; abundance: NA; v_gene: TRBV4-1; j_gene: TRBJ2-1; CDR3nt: TGCGCCAGCAGCCAAGGAGATGTGAATGAGCAGTTCTTC; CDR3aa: CASSQGDVNEQFF
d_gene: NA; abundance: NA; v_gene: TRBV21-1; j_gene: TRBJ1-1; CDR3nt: TGTGCCACGTACTCAGGGAACACTGAAGCTTTCTTT; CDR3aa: CATYSGNTEAFF
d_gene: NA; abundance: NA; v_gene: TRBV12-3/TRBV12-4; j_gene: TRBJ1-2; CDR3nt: TGTGCCACCCGCAGGGATAGGGGCTACACCTTC; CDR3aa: CATRRDRGYTF
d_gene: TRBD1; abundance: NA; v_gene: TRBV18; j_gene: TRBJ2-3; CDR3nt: TGTGCCAGCTCCCGACAGGGTGGCGATACGCAGTATTTT; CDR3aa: CASSRQGGDTQYF
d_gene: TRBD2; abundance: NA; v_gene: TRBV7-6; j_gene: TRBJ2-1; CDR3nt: TGTGCCAGCAGCAGAAGGACTAGCGGGATCAATGAGCAGTTCTTC; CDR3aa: CASSRRTSGINEQFF
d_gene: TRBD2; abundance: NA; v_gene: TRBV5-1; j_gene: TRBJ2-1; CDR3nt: TGCGCCAGCAGCCCGACTAGCGGGGCGAATGAGCAGTTCTTC; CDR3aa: CASSPTSGANEQFF
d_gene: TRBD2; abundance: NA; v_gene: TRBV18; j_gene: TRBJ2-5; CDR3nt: TGTGCCAGCACGGCTAGCGGGGCCCAAGAGACCCAGTACTTC; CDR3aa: CASTASGAQETQYF
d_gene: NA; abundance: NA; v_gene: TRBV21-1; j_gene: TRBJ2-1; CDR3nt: TGTGCCAGCAGCAAAGATCTAGCGGAATACAATGAGCAGTTCTTC; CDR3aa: CASSKDLAEYNEQFF
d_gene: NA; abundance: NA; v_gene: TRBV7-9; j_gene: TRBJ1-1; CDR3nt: TGTGCCAGCAGCTTCGGGACAATCGGTGAAGCTTTCTTT; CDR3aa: CASSFGTIGEAFF
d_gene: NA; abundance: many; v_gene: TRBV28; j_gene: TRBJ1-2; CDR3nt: TGTGCCAGCAGTAAGGGGCGGCGATACAGACTCCACTATGGCTACACCTTC; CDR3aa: CASSKGRRYRLHYGYTF
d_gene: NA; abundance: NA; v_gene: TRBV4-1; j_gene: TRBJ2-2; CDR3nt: TGCGCCAGCAGCCAAGACCCCGGCACCGGGGAGCTGTTTTTT; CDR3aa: CASSQDPGTGELFF
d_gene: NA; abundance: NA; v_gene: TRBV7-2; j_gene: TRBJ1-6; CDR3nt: TGTGCCAGCAGCTTAGCAGCGACAGGTTCGGGGTCACCCCTCCACTTT; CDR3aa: CASSLAATGSGSPLHF
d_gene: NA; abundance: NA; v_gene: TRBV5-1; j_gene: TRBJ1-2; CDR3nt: TGCGCCAGCAGAGTGGGGGACTCTGGCTACACCTTC; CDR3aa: CASRVGDSGYTF
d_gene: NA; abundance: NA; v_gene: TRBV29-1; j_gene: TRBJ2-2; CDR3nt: TGCAGCGCCGCCTCCGGGGCGAACACCGGGGAGCTGTTTTTT; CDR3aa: CSAASGANTGELFF
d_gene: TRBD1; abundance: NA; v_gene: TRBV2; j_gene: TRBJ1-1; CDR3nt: TGTGCCAGCAGTTCACCAGGGGGTCAAGAAGCTTTCTTT; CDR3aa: CASSSPGGQEAFF
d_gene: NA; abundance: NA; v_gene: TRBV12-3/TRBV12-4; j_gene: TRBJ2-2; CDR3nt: TGTGCCAGCAGTCCGCTAGTCACCGGGGAGCTGTTTTTT; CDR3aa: CASSPLVTGELFF
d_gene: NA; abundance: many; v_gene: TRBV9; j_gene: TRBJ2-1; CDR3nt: TGTGCCAGCAGCGTAGAAAGCGGGTCTAGCTCCTACAATGAGCAGTTCTTC; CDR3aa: CASSVESGSSSYNEQFF
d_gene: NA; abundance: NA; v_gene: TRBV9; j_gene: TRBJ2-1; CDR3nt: TGTGCCAGCAGCCCCCCAGGCAACGGCAATGAGCAGTTCTTC; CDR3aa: CASSPPGNGNEQFF
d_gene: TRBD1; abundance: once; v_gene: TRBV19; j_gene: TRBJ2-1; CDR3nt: TGTGCCTCAGGTAGGACAGGGGAGTATTTTGAGCAGTTCTTC; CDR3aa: CASGRTGEYFEQFF
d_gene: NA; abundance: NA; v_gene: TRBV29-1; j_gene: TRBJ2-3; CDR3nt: TGCAGCGTTGAACGTGGGACTAGCACAGATACGCAGTATTTT; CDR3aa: CSVERGTSTDTQYF
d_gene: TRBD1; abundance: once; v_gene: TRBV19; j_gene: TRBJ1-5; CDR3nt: TGTGCCAGTAGAGCCCCAGGGGGGAGCAATCAGCCCCAGCATTTT; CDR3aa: CASRAPGGSNQPQHF
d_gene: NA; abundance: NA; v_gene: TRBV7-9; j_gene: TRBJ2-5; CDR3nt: TGTGCCAGCAGAGCAACTAGCAGTCGGGGCCAGTACTTC; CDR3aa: CASRATSSRGQYF
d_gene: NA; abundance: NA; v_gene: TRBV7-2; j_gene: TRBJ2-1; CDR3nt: TGTGCCAGCAGCTCCTCACGACTTGTCAAAGGGGACAATGAGCAGTTCTTC; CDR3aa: CASSSSRLVKGDNEQFF
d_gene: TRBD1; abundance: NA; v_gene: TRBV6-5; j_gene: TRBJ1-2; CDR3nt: TGTGCCACCCAGACAGGGGACTATGGCTACACCTTC; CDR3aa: CATQTGDYGYTF
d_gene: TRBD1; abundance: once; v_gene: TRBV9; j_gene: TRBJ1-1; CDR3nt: TGTGCCAGCAAACCCTCAGGGGGTGGGGTGAACACTGAAGCTTTCTTT; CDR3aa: CASKPSGGGVNTEAFF
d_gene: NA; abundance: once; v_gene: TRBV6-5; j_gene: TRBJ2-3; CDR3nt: TGTGCCAGCATCGCGGGACCCTCCCCGTATTTT; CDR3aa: CASIAGPSPYF